This TCR beta chain was found in a study of Ad26.COV2.S vaccination and SARS-CoV-2 variants. Treatment specified: roughly 18 received Ad26.COV2.S at low or high dose, single or two shots; 5 received placebo; per-sample allocation not given. At day 63 after the first vaccine or placebo injection, samples were drawn. V lost 1 base to trimming and J lost 8 bases, with 18 bases between them. The CDR3 covers 16 residues. Germline values: CDR1 MNHEY, CDR2 SVGAGI. Assay used: immunoSEQ multiplex PCR; TCRdb lists only in-frame clones, some missing. The sample yields about 350,000 clones, 86% seen once. The V and J genes are TRBV6-5 and TRBJ2-1; D assignment may be TRBD1 or TRBD2 (6 bases each). Sample: peripheral blood, taken in a trial of Ad26.COV2.S vaccine versus placebo. The source is a person aged 18 to 65 who received the Ad26.COV2.S COVID-19 vaccine or a placebo. The CDR3 is CASSYLGGSFMDEQFF. The CDR3 DNA is TGTGCCAGCAGTTACTTAGGGGGGTCTTTTATGGATGAGCAGTTCTTC.